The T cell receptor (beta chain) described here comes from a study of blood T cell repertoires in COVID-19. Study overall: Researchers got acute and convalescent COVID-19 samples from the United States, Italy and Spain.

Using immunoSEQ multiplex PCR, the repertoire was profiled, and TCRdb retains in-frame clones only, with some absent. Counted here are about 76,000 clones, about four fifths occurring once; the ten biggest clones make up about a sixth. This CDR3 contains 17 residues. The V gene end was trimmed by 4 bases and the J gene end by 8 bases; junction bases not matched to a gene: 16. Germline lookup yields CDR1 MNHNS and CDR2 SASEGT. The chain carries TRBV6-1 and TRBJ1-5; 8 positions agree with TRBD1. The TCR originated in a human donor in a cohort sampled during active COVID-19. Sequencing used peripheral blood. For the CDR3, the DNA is TGTGCCAGCAGTGCTCCCGACAGGGGAGGGAATAAGAAGCCCCAGCATTTT. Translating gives CASSAPDRGGNKKPQHF.